Presented here are 17 T cell receptor beta chains from one specimen sequenced in a study of molecular identifiers for immune sequencing clone quantification. Each CDR3 protein is one row after TCRdb ran MiXCR on the PCR reads. This table has about 9,800 distinct CDR3 sequences, approximately 20% appearing once. The sequencing input was naive CD8+ T cells from blood, with Jurkat cell RNA spiked in. Noted subset: FACS-sorted CD8+CD4-CCR7+CD45RA+ naive T cells. These TCRs come from a human donor in good health. Some libraries in this study had Jurkat cell RNA spiked in.

This clonotype qualifies as medium-sized. The chain links TRBV11-2 to TRBJ2-3, with TRBD2 identical over 15 bases. The junction had 2 bases not matched to a gene; V was cut back by 2 bases and J by 2 bases. The CDR3 sequence is 17 residues long. Germline-derived CDR1 and CDR2 are SGHAT and FQNNGV. Here the CDR3 DNA reads TGTGCCAGCAGCTTACGGACTAGCGGGAGGGCCACAGATACGCAGTATTTT. Its translation: CASSLRTSGRATDTQYF.

Details on this clonotype: A much larger clonotype is one base distant, so this may be a read error. J is TRBJ2-7 and V is TRBV12-3 or TRBV12-4; weak D call: TRBD2 (6 bases). V was trimmed by 5 bases and J by 10 bases, leaving 24 bases between them. This CDR3 comprises 15 residues. The DNA for the CDR3 is TGTGCCAGCAGTGGGGACTGGGGGAGCACCTATGAACAGTACTTC. It codes for CASSGDWGSTYEQYF.

This clonotype is labeled medium-sized. The chain links TRBV24-1 to TRBJ2-3; 13 bases are a match to TRBD2. After removal of 3 bases from V and 0 bases from J, the junction contained 5 bases not matched to a gene. The CDR3 extends over 18 amino acids. Per the germline V gene, CDR1 is KGHDR and CDR2 is SFDVKD. The CDR3 DNA follows: TGTGCCACCAGTGATGGGCCGGGACTAGCGGGAAGCACAGATACGCAGTATTTT. Amino acid sequence: CATSDGPGLAGSTDTQYF.

This clonotype counts as medium-sized. The rearrangement links TRBV7-8 to TRBJ2-1; D is undetermined. Deletions cut 3 bases from V and 13 bases from J, with 13 bases between. The CDR3 runs to 12 residues. Germline V gene sequence: CDR1 SGHVS, CDR2 FQNEAQ. Written as DNA, the CDR3 is TGTGCCAGCAGCTTGACGAAGGGTCGTCAGTTCTTC. Residues: CASSLTKGRQFF.

By sample share, this clonotype is medium-sized (0.01 to 0.1%). This chain connects TRBV6-1 to TRBJ2-7; no reliable D call. Between the trimmed V and J ends, which lost 7 bases and 3 bases, there was a span of 16 bases. The CDR3 runs to 14 residues. Germline assignment: CDR1 MNHNS and CDR2 SASEGT. CDR3 sequence reads: CASNLVGQSYEQYF. The CDR3 DNA sequence: TGTGCCAGCAACCTTGTAGGGCAGAGCTACGAGCAGTACTTC.

This clonotype has at least ten counts. The V call is TRBV7-8, the J call TRBJ1-1, with TRBD1 identical over 7 bases. Germline V gene sequence: CDR1 SGHVS, CDR2 FQNEAQ. J lost 7 bases, V lost 6 bases, and 11 bases had no gene match. The CDR3 contains 14 residues. The CDR3, as DNA: TGTGCCAGCAGTACCGGGACAGCCCAGTTTGAAGCTTTCTTT. This codes for CASSTGTAQFEAFF.

This clonotype appeared many times. The chain recombines TRBV9 with TRBJ1-1; no clear D gene. CDR3 length equals 12 residues. Per germline, CDR1 SGDLS and CDR2 YYNGEE. Trimming left V 0 bases short and J 6 bases short, with 6 bases between. The CDR3 protein is CASSVDGSEAFF. CDR3 in DNA: TGTGCCAGCAGCGTAGACGGGTCTGAAGCTTTCTTT.

V gene TRBV12-2 combines with J gene TRBJ1-3; TRBD1, the D gene given by the table, was not confirmed from the DNA. TRBV12-2 is a pseudogene. CDR3 length: 15 residues. CDR3 amino acids: CASRSPGDYGNTIYF. CDR3 nucleotides: TGTGCAAGTCGCTCACCGGGGGACTATGGAAACACCATATATTTT.

By proportion, this clonotype is medium-sized. The chain combines TRBV6-5 with TRBJ1-2; tentatively, D is TRBD1 (5 bases). Deletions cut 8 bases from V and 4 bases from J, with 11 bases between. This CDR3 has 12 residues. CDR1 MNHEY and CDR2 SVGAGI come from the germline V gene. The CDR3 sequence: CASRDRSYGYTF. The CDR3 DNA reads as TGTGCCAGCCGAGACAGAAGCTATGGCTACACCTTC.

Sample share makes this clonotype medium-sized. V is TRBV6-5 and J is TRBJ1-2, with D maybe TRBD1 (5 bases). The germline V gene encodes CDR1 MNHEY and CDR2 SVGAGI. V lost 6 bases, J lost 4 bases, and 9 bases lay in between. The CDR3 runs 12 residues. In DNA, the CDR3 is TGTGCCAGCAGCCCTGACAGCTATGGCTACACCTTC. This gives the protein CASSPDSYGYTF.

This clonotype was counted between two and nine times. Just one base apart from a much larger clone, this may be a read error. The chain carries TRBV4-3 and TRBJ2-7; D is ambiguous. This CDR3 is 15 amino acids long. Germline V gives CDR1 LGHNA, CDR2 YSLEER. The CDR3 DNA is TGCACCAGCAGCCAAGATGCGGCACCGCCCTACGAGCAGTACTTC. This translates into CTSSQDAAPPYEQYF.

This clonotype is labeled medium-sized. V usage is TRBV30 and J usage is TRBJ2-4, with TRBD2 matching 8 bases. The CDR3 has 17 amino acids. Trimming removed 2 bases from V and 7 bases from J; junction bases left unmatched: 16. CDR1 is GTSNPN and CDR2 is SVGIG in the germline V gene (reference sequence). The CDR3 DNA reads as TGTGCCTGGAGTCGCCCTGGACTAGCTCCCCTGAAGAACATTCAGTACTTC. Encoded protein: CAWSRPGLAPLKNIQYF.

As regards this clonotype: A much larger clone differs from this one at a single base, so this may be a read error. The chain joins TRBV2 to TRBJ2-5, with D perhaps TRBD2 (5 bases). The CDR3 contains 14 residues. The germline V gene has CDR1 SNHLY and CDR2 FYNNEI. CDR3 nucleotides: TGTGCCAGCATGCGTCTAGGACTGCAAGAGACCCGGTACTTC. Amino acids: CASMRLGLQETRYF.

This clonotype rates as medium-sized. The V and J genes are TRBV4-1 and TRBJ1-4; 7 positions agree with TRBD1. The V segment lost 5 bases and the J segment 5 bases; nucleotides outside the gene matches: 14. This CDR3 spans 17 amino acids. CDR1 and CDR2 (germline): MGHRA, YSYEKL. This CDR3 is CASSSPLGTAENEKLFF. In DNA, the CDR3 is TGCGCCAGCAGCTCTCCGTTGGGGACAGCCGAAAATGAAAAACTGTTTTTT.

Remarks on this clonotype: With a much larger clone just one base away, this may be a read error. The J gene is TRBJ2-1, the V gene TRBV7-9; 8 bases fit TRBD2. This CDR3 contains 13 residues. Germline CDR1 and CDR2: SEHNR and FQNEAQ (reference sequence). The DNA of the CDR3 is TGTGCCAGCGGCTTCGGGGGGGCCAATGAGCAGTTCTTC. It yields the protein CASGFGGANEQFF.

Ten or more counts support this clonotype. V and J are TRBV7-9 and TRBJ1-1, with D hard to call. Germline lookup yields CDR1 SEHNR and CDR2 FQNEAQ (reference sequence). V shed 8 bases and J shed 0 bases, with 10 bases lying between them. The CDR3 extends over 13 amino acids. CDR3 in DNA: TGTGCCAGCGGCCCCGGAATGAACACTGAAGCTTTCTTT. This encodes CASGPGMNTEAFF.

The chain recombines TRBV20-1 with TRBJ1-2, with D perhaps matching TRBD1 (5 bases). This CDR3 has 15 amino acids. CDR1 and CDR2 from the germline V gene are DFQATT and SNEGSKA (reference sequence). Trimming removed 6 bases from V and 0 bases from J, with 17 bases in between. This CDR3 is CSARDLAISNYGYTF. The CDR3 bases are TGCAGTGCCAGGGACCTGGCGATATCTAACTATGGCTACACCTTC.